These 30 T cell receptor beta chains came from one sample sequenced in a study of T cell clusters in autoimmune cytopenias. TRB was amplified from roughly 0.25 ug of peripheral blood genomic DNA per sample. Multiplex touch-down PCR amplified TRB using TRB-A and TRB-B pools in one tube. TCRdb reprocessed the multiplex PCR reads and stores each CDR3 protein as one record, lacking DNA. The sample includes around 5,500 distinct CDR3 sequences. These data were also filed under a second study, of T cell repertoires in aging, cancer and after chemotherapy.

The sequenced material came from peripheral blood. The receptors derive from a human donor in good health.

The chain recombines TRBV4-2 with TRBJ2-2; as DNA is missing, the TRBD1 call by TCRdb cannot be tested. The CDR3 runs 16 residues. Germline V gene data show CDR1 as LGHNA and CDR2 as YNFKEQ. CDR3: CASSQGPDRDTGELFF.

The chain is built from TRBV6-4 and TRBJ2-7; the D call of TRBD1 rests on TCRdb alone, since no DNA is present to check it. The germline CDR1 and CDR2 sequences are MRHNA and SNTAGT. The CDR3 covers 16 residues. CDR3 residues: CASSDHRDVSSYEQYF.

In terms of frequency, this clonotype is medium-sized (0.01 to 0.1%). The chain combines TRBV19 with TRBJ1-5; checking the TCRdb D call of TRBD1 is not possible without DNA. Germline CDR1 LNHDA, CDR2 SQIVND (reference sequence). This CDR3 is 15 amino acids long. The CDR3 protein is CASRPNQGRNQPQHF.

This chain connects TRBV20-1 to TRBJ2-5; TCRdb's assignment of TRBD1 cannot be checked, as there is no DNA. CDR1 is DFQATT, CDR2 SNEGSKA, per germline (reference sequence). CDR3 length: 12 amino acids. CDR3 in amino acids: CSAFGREETQYF.

The chain joins TRBV18 to TRBJ2-5; lacking DNA, the TRBD2 call made by TCRdb goes unchecked. The CDR3 is 14 residues long. Germline V gene sequence: CDR1 KGHSH, CDR2 LQKENI. The CDR3 here is CASSPTLAGETQYF.

The rearrangement uses TRBV14 and TRBJ2-7; lacking DNA, the TRBD2 call made by TCRdb goes unchecked. Germline V gives CDR1 SGHDN, CDR2 FVKESK. The CDR3 has 14 amino acids. This CDR3 is CASSQVEGGYEQYF.

This clonotype is medium-sized by frequency. The chain uses TRBV19 and TRBJ1-5; TCRdb outputs TRBD1, but without DNA this stays unchecked. The CDR3 contains 15 residues. CDR1 and CDR2 from the germline V gene are LNHDA and SQIVND (reference sequence). CDR3 region: CASEWGGRSNQPQHF.

This clonotype counts as medium-sized by frequency. The chain uses TRBV12-3 or TRBV12-4 and TRBJ2-1; TCRdb reports TRBD2, a call that lacks DNA to check it against. This CDR3 contains 15 residues. CDR3 amino acids: CASSLGAEGIGEQFF.

V is TRBV10-3 and J is TRBJ1-1. Germline assignment: CDR1 ENHRY and CDR2 SYGVKD. CDR3 length: 12 residues. CDR3 sequence: CAISDPRSVAFF.

Its frequency marks this clonotype as medium-sized (0.01 to 0.1%). The chain employs TRBV29-1 and TRBJ1-5; without DNA, the TCRdb call of TRBD1 cannot be checked. This CDR3 contains 13 residues. The germline CDR1 and CDR2 sequences are SQVTM and ANQGSEA. The CDR3 sequence is CSVRQGRNQPQHF. Drawing the rest from reference TRBV29-1 and TRBJ1-5, the complete variable domain is SAVISQKPSRDICQRGTSLTIQCQVDSQVTMMFWYRQQPGQSLTLIATANQGSEATYESGFVIDKFPISRPNLTFSTLTVSNMSPEDSSIYLCSVRQGRNQPQHFGDGTRLSIL.

The V gene is TRBV20-1, the J gene TRBJ2-7. Germline loops: CDR1 DFQATT, CDR2 SNEGSKA (reference sequence). This CDR3 has 12 amino acids. CDR3 protein: CSVSAGSYEQYF.

The CDR3 sequence is CASSFRPGDTEAFF. This chain joins TRBV5-5 and TRBJ1-1. Germline V lookup: CDR1 SGHKS, CDR2 YYEKEE (reference sequence). This CDR3 comprises 14 residues.

The chain combines TRBV5-4 with TRBJ1-2. This CDR3 is built from 14 residues. Per the germline V gene, CDR1 is SGHNT and CDR2 is YYREEE (reference sequence). CDR3 protein: CASSLEVANYGYTF.

J is TRBJ2-4 and V is TRBV11-2; TCRdb lists TRBD2, though no DNA is available to test this call. The CDR3 extends over 15 amino acids. Per germline, CDR1 SGHAT and CDR2 FQNNGV. The CDR3 spells CASSRIREGKNIQYF.

This clonotype is medium-sized by frequency. The chain recombines TRBV10-3 with TRBJ1-1; no DNA is available, so the TRBD1 call from TCRdb remains unchecked. The germline V gene encodes CDR1 ENHRY and CDR2 SYGVKD. The CDR3 spans 15 residues. The CDR3 sequence is CAISEIGTVNTEAFF.

V and J are TRBV5-1 and TRBJ2-4; TCRdb's assignment of TRBD1 cannot be checked, as there is no DNA. This CDR3 region has 16 residues. Germline loops: CDR1 SGHRS, CDR2 YFSETQ. The CDR3: CASSRSGDRAKNIQYF.

The V call is TRBV5-1, the J call TRBJ2-1; lacking DNA, the TRBD1 call made by TCRdb goes unchecked. The CDR3 loop spans 15 amino acids. Germline loops: CDR1 SGHRS, CDR2 YFSETQ. CDR3 loop: CASSFREPGKNEQFF.

This clonotype is deemed medium-sized by its frequency. The rearrangement joins TRBV19 to TRBJ1-5; TCRdb designates TRBD1, a call that cannot be tested without DNA. Germline-derived CDR1 and CDR2 are LNHDA and SQIVND (reference sequence). CDR3 size: 16 residues. This chain's CDR3 is CASSITPGSRNQPQHF.

The chain carries TRBV5-1 and TRBJ2-3; TCRdb selects TRBD2, and the lack of DNA leaves this call unchecked. CDR1 and CDR2 (germline): SGHRS, YFSETQ. The length of the CDR3 is 14 residues. The CDR3 protein is CASSLLTSGSHLYF.

This clonotype registers medium-sized (0.01 to 0.1%) by frequency. The chain recombines TRBV6-5 with TRBJ2-7; TCRdb names TRBD2, which stays unverified in the absence of DNA. Per the germline V gene, CDR1 is MNHEY and CDR2 is SVGAGI. This CDR3 spans 13 amino acids. CDR3 amino acids: CASRPSGGYEQYF.

The genes are TRBV7-2 and TRBJ1-1. CDR1 is SGHTA and CDR2 is FQGNSA in the germline V gene. The CDR3 consists of 13 residues. The CDR3 loop is CASSLNRNTEAFF.

V gene TRBV10-1 combines with J gene TRBJ1-4. Germline CDR1 reads WNHNN; CDR2 reads SYGVQD (reference sequence). This CDR3 has 17 residues. CDR3 sequence: CASSEAHSGPGNEKLFF.

This clonotype is called medium-sized based on its frequency. This rearrangement joins TRBV6-2 or TRBV6-3 to TRBJ2-7. Germline CDR1 reads MNHEY; CDR2 reads SVGEGT. This CDR3 is built from 14 residues. The CDR3 is CASSWGSGSYEQYF.

By frequency, this clonotype registers medium-sized. The CDR3 region is CASSQTADTQYF. The gene calls are TRBV6-2 or TRBV6-3 and TRBJ2-3. The length of the CDR3 is 12 residues. Germline V CDR1 and CDR2: MNHEY, SVGEGT.

The chain uses TRBV28 and TRBJ2-7; TCRdb's assignment of TRBD1 cannot be checked, as there is no DNA. Germline assignment: CDR1 MDHEN and CDR2 SYDVKM. The CDR3 totals 13 residues. This chain's CDR3 is CASSSLGPYEQYF.

This clonotype registers medium-sized by frequency. V gene TRBV7-2 combines with J gene TRBJ2-7; without DNA, the TCRdb call of TRBD1 cannot be checked. Germline V gives CDR1 SGHTA, CDR2 FQGNSA. There are 14 residues in the CDR3. CDR3 sequence reads: CASSLAARGYEQYF.

This clonotype is medium-sized by frequency. V is TRBV12-3 or TRBV12-4 and J is TRBJ1-4. This CDR3 comprises 13 residues. The chain's CDR3 is CASSFGRFGKLFF.

The V and J genes are TRBV5-4 and TRBJ2-2; the D gene TCRdb calls, TRBD1, cannot be checked with no DNA. CDR3 length: 16 amino acids. Germline CDR1 and CDR2: SGHNT and YYREEE (reference sequence). CDR3: CASSLGRGGNTGELFF.

The CDR3 here is CAIRQAQNQPQHF. The genes are TRBV10-3 and TRBJ1-5. Germline CDR1 and CDR2: ENHRY and SYGVKD. The length of the CDR3 is 13 residues.

The rearrangement uses TRBV4-3 and TRBJ2-1; TCRdb indicates TRBD2, and absent DNA this call remains unverified. The CDR3 consists of 15 residues. The germline gives CDR1 LGHNA, CDR2 YSLEER. CDR3: CASSQDGPALAEQFF.